Shown below are 15 T cell receptor beta chains from a single sample sequenced in a study of control samples from healthy donors and cancer patients. The method was immunoSEQ multiplex PCR; TCRdb's version includes in-frame clones alone and lacks a portion of them. The sample comprises approximately 150,000 clones, about 93% of which are singletons, and 0.68% rests with the top ten. Source material: blood. Every receptor here comes from a woman younger than 45 in good health.

The chain recombines TRBV28 with TRBJ2-7; 8 bases match TRBD1. The CDR3 totals 14 residues. The germline gives CDR1 MDHEN, CDR2 SYDVKM. Germline trimming cut 1 base from V and 1 base from J; bases unmatched to any gene: 0. The CDR3: CASSLYRGSYEQYF. The CDR3 bases are TGTGCCAGCAGTTTATACAGGGGGTCCTACGAGCAGTACTTC.

The chain carries TRBV3-1 (or the pseudogene TRBV3-2) and TRBJ2-3; 7 bases match TRBD1. The CDR3 runs 15 residues. Trimming cost V 5 bases and J 6 bases; bases outside gene matches: 11. CDR1 is LGHDT, CDR2 YNNKEL, per germline (reference sequence). The CDR3 DNA follows: TGTGCCAGCAGCTTAAAAGGGGGCAGTTCTGATACGCAGTATTTT. Its translation: CASSLKGGSSDTQYF.

The V gene is TRBV2, the J gene TRBJ1-3; TRBD1 aligns across 7 bases. In germline, CDR1 is SNHLY, CDR2 FYNNEI. V dropped 10 bases and J dropped 0; count of bases not matched to a gene: 6. The CDR3 sequence is 14 residues long. The DNA of the CDR3 is TGTGCCACCAAAGGGACAGTCTCTGGAAACACCATATATTTT. Amino acid sequence: CATKGTVSGNTIYF.

This chain uses TRBV19 with TRBJ1-1; D is ambiguous. There are 15 residues in the CDR3. Germline lookup yields CDR1 LNHDA and CDR2 SQIVND (reference sequence). V lost 3 bases and J lost 6, with 17 bases in between. CDR3 DNA sequence: TGTGCCAGTAGTATGGGAGCAAGGTACCTAGCTGAAGCTTTCTTT. This gives the protein CASSMGARYLAEAFF. Variable domain in full (rest from reference TRBV19 and TRBJ1-1): DGGITQSPKYLFRKEGQNVTLSCEQNLNHDAMYWYRQDPGQGLRLIYYSQIVNDFQKGDIAEGYSVSREKKESFPLTVTSAQKNPTAFYLCASSMGARYLAEAFFGQGTRLTVV.

Many counts were recorded for this clone. The gene calls are TRBV24-1 and TRBJ2-2; 10 bases match TRBD1. The germline gives CDR1 KGHDR, CDR2 SFDVKD. The CDR3 loop spans 15 amino acids. The V segment lost 3 bases and the J segment 8 bases; nucleotides outside the gene matches: 5. The CDR3 protein is CATSDGQGEAGELFF. In DNA, the CDR3 is TGTGCCACCAGTGATGGACAGGGGGAAGCGGGGGAGCTGTTTTTT.

This sequence joins TRBV4-3 and TRBJ2-7; 8 bases are a match to TRBD2. CDR1 and CDR2 (germline): LGHNA, YSLEER. V lost 4 bases to trimming and J lost 6 bases; unmatched junction nucleotides: 8. The CDR3 covers 14 residues. CDR3 sequence reads: CASSPGLDYLEQYF. CDR3 DNA: TGCGCCAGCAGCCCGGGACTAGATTATCTCGAGCAGTACTTC.

The CDR3 DNA reads as TGCGCCAGCAGCCAAGTCGGGACTAGCGGGACCGCAGATACGCAGTATTTT. It yields the protein CASSQVGTSGTADTQYF. The chain employs TRBV4-1 and TRBJ2-3; the match to TRBD2 covers 13 bases. This CDR3 is 17 amino acids long. The J segment lost 4 bases and the V segment lost 1 base, leaving 5 bases of the junction unmatched. CDR1 and CDR2 from the germline V gene are MGHRA and YSYEKL.

The chain couples TRBV28 to TRBJ1-5; 9 positions agree with TRBD1. The CDR3 contains 16 residues. J lost 3 bases, V lost 3 bases, and 6 bases had no gene match. Germline assignment: CDR1 MDHEN and CDR2 SYDVKM. This chain's CDR3 is CASSFRGQGNNQPQHF. In DNA, the CDR3 is TGTGCCAGCAGTTTTAGGGGACAGGGTAACAATCAGCCCCAGCATTTT. Together with reference TRBV28 and TRBJ1-5, the CDR3 gives the full variable domain: DVKVTQSSRYLVKRTGEKVFLECVQDMDHENMFWYRQDPGLGLRLIYFSYDVKMKEKGDIPEGYSVSREKKERFSLILESASTNQTSMYLCASSFRGQGNNQPQHFGDGTRLSIL.

This clone was seen a handful of times. The chain uses TRBV4-2 and TRBJ1-6; TRBD1 matches 7 bases. This CDR3 is 14 amino acids long. Per germline, CDR1 LGHNA and CDR2 YNFKEQ. V trimming: 5 bases; J trimming: 6 bases; junction bases outside the gene matches: 4. CDR3 sequence (DNA): TGTGCCAGCAGCTTCCCAGGGGGTAATTCACCCCTCCACTTT. Encoded protein: CASSFPGGNSPLHF.

The chain couples TRBV27 to TRBJ1-4; tentative D call: TRBD1 (6 bases). Trimming pared 0 bases from V and 8 bases from J, leaving 13 bases between. This CDR3 has 15 residues. Germline lookup yields CDR1 MNHEY and CDR2 SMNVEV (reference sequence). The CDR3 protein is CASSLSWGAGEKLFF. In DNA, the CDR3 is TGTGCCAGCAGTTTATCGTGGGGGGCAGGGGAAAAACTGTTTTTT.

The CDR3 sequence is CATSPRGDTQYF. CDR3 bases: TGTGCCACCAGCCCCCGAGGAGATACGCAGTATTTT. This sequence joins TRBV24-1 and TRBJ2-3, with D unclear. Germline CDR1 and CDR2: KGHDR and SFDVKD. The CDR3 loop spans 12 amino acids. The V and J ends lost 7 bases and 5 bases respectively, with 9 bases between them.

The chain employs TRBV18 and TRBJ1-2; no clear D. This CDR3 has 14 amino acids. Germline lookup yields CDR1 KGHSH and CDR2 LQKENI. Trimming cost V 2 bases and J 2 bases, with 9 bases left between them. The CDR3 DNA reads TGTGCCAGCTCACCATCAGTGGAAAACTATGGCTACACCTTC. Translated, it gives CASSPSVENYGYTF.

The genes are TRBV19 and TRBJ2-1; TRBD2 agrees at 10 bases. The CDR3 is 15 residues long. V lost 5 bases and J lost 5; bases outside the gene matches: 6. Per germline, CDR1 LNHDA and CDR2 SQIVND (reference sequence). CDR3 in amino acids: CASSALAGFHNEQFF. DNA of the CDR3: TGTGCCAGTAGTGCACTAGCGGGATTCCACAATGAGCAGTTCTTC.

This clone was observed a few times. The sample contains more than one DNA sequence encoding this CDR3. The V call is TRBV28, the J call TRBJ1-4, with D unclear. Germline V CDR1 and CDR2: MDHEN, SYDVKM. This CDR3 is built from 15 residues. V was clipped by 3 bases and J by 0 bases, with 8 bases between them. The CDR3 is CASSLIGTTNEKLFF. The CDR3 nucleotides read TGTGCCAGCAGTTTGATAGGGACAACTAATGAAAAACTGTTTTTT.

This clone has a single count. CDR3 sequence reads: CASSGLANGELFF. In nucleotides, the CDR3 is TGTGCCAGCTCGGGACTAGCGAACGGGGAGCTGTTTTTT. The chain uses TRBV7-8 and TRBJ2-2, with 10 nucleotides matching TRBD2. The V and J ends lost 8 bases and 7 bases, in that order; junction bases with no gene match: 4. This CDR3 has 13 residues. From germline, CDR1 is SGHVS and CDR2 FQNEAQ.